This entry lists 20 T cell receptor beta chains sequenced from one sample in a study of technical replicates of blood from a handful of donors. Only in-frame clones appear in the TCRdb table, and some are missing; sequencing was by immunoSEQ multiplex PCR. The repertoire holds around 79,000 clones, with around 94% as singletons. The sample was T cells isolated from PBMCs. The receptor source for this set is a human donor in good health.

V is TRBV6-5 and J is TRBJ1-3; tentative D call: TRBD1 (5 bases). Germline values: CDR1 MNHEY, CDR2 SVGAGI. The CDR3 runs 14 residues. Between the trimmed V and J ends, which lost 4 bases and 6 bases, there was a span of 13 bases. Here the CDR3 reads CASSFGAGVNTIYF. CDR3 in DNA: TGTGCCAGCAGTTTCGGAGCGGGGGTAAACACCATATATTTT.

The chain carries TRBV25-1 and TRBJ2-1, with 11 bases aligning to TRBD2. The germline V gene encodes CDR1 MGHDK and CDR2 SYGVNS. The CDR3 covers 15 residues. V shed 4 bases, J shed 2 bases, and the junction held 1 base outside the gene matches. As DNA, the CDR3 is TGTGCCAGCAGTGGACTAGCGGGAACCTACAATGAGCAGTTCTTC. Its translation: CASSGLAGTYNEQFF.

The CDR3 loop reads CASSPGLAGGNEQFF. DNA of the CDR3: TGCGCCAGCAGCCCGGGACTAGCGGGAGGAAATGAGCAGTTCTTC. The J gene is TRBJ2-1, the V gene TRBV4-3, with 15 bases aligning to TRBD2. The J segment lost 7 bases and the V segment lost 4 bases, leaving 2 bases of the junction unmatched. This CDR3 spans 15 amino acids. CDR1 and CDR2 from the germline V gene are LGHNA and YSLEER.

J is TRBJ2-3 and V is TRBV19, with D unclear. Trimming shortened V by 3 bases and J by 3 bases, and 7 bases separated the two germline ends. Per germline, CDR1 LNHDA and CDR2 SQIVND (reference sequence). The CDR3 is made up of 13 amino acids. The CDR3 sequence: CASSIQITDTQYF. The CDR3 DNA sequence: TGTGCCAGTAGTATTCAGATTACAGATACGCAGTATTTT.

This clone has only one observation. The V gene is TRBV19, the J gene TRBJ1-5; 7 nucleotides match TRBD1. With 6 bases clipped from V and 3 bases from J, the junction kept 11 bases outside the gene matches. The CDR3 is made up of 16 amino acids. Germline loops: CDR1 LNHDA, CDR2 SQIVND (reference sequence). CDR3 amino acids: CASSLAGQYYNQPQHF. The DNA for the CDR3 is TGTGCCAGTAGCCTAGCGGGACAGTATTACAATCAGCCCCAGCATTTT.

The chain joins TRBV30 to TRBJ2-1, with 14 positions matching TRBD2. The CDR3 is made up of 15 amino acids. The germline V gene has CDR1 GTSNPN and CDR2 SVGIG (reference sequence). Losses at the gene ends were 0 bases for V and 7 bases for J; bases not matched to a gene: 2. CDR3 region: CAWSVGTSGSNEQFF. The CDR3 nucleotides read TGTGCCTGGAGTGTAGGGACTAGCGGGAGTAATGAGCAGTTCTTC.

The chain uses TRBV6-1 and TRBJ1-1; D is undetermined. With 3 bases removed from V and 7 bases from J, the gap between germline ends came to 9 bases. Germline V gives CDR1 MNHNS, CDR2 SASEGT. The CDR3 is made up of 12 amino acids. CDR3 loop: CASSDLGFEAFF. In DNA, the CDR3 is TGTGCCAGCAGTGACCTCGGGTTTGAAGCTTTCTTT.

The chain couples TRBV5-8 to TRBJ2-7; 8 bases line up with TRBD2. CDR3 length equals 14 residues. In germline, CDR1 is SGHTS, CDR2 YDEGEE. V was pared by 0 bases and J by 7 bases, with 6 bases of the junction left unmatched. The CDR3 coding sequence is TGTGCCAGCAGCTTGGTCGTGGTAGCGGGGGAGCAGTACTTC. Translation gives CASSLVVVAGEQYF.

CDR3: CASSARTGSTYEQYF. CDR3 coding DNA: TGCGCCAGCAGCGCCCGGACAGGGAGTACCTACGAGCAGTACTTC. The rearrangement links TRBV5-1 to TRBJ2-7, with 8 nucleotides matching TRBD1. The CDR3 consists of 15 residues. In germline, CDR1 is SGHRS, CDR2 YFSETQ. V lost 4 bases to trimming and J lost 2 bases; unmatched junction nucleotides: 8.

This clone was recorded only once. The DNA for the CDR3 is TGTGCCTGGGGACAGATTAACTATGGCTACACCTTC. Its protein product is CAWGQINYGYTF. V gene TRBV30 combines with J gene TRBJ1-2; a possible D gene is TRBD1 (6 bases). Germline values: CDR1 GTSNPN, CDR2 SVGIG (reference sequence). The CDR3 sequence is 12 residues long. Trimming shortened V by 5 bases and J by 1 base, and 8 bases separated the two germline ends. The entire variable domain, with the rest obtained from reference TRBV30 and TRBJ1-2, is as follows: SQTIHQWPATLVQPVGSPLSLECTVEGTSNPNLYWYRQAAGRGLQLLFYSVGIGQISSEVPQNLSASRPQDRQFILSSKKLLLSDSGFYLCAWGQINYGYTFGSGTRLTVV.

The rearrangement joins TRBV11-2 to TRBJ2-7; 9 bases fit TRBD2. Germline V gene lookup returns CDR1 SGHAT and CDR2 FQNNGV. The CDR3 consists of 15 residues. J lost 6 bases, V lost 1 base, and 7 bases had no gene match. The CDR3 protein is CASSLVVAGVGEQYF. CDR3 DNA: TGTGCCAGCAGCTTAGTAGTAGCGGGAGTTGGCGAGCAGTACTTC.

Only one count was recorded for this clone. An end of the junction does not agree with germline; a read error may underlie this. The chain combines TRBV29-1 with TRBJ2-7; 8 bases line up with TRBD2. The CDR3 covers 14 residues. Germline loops: CDR1 SQVTM, CDR2 ANQGSEA. For the CDR3, the DNA is TGCAGCGTTAGGGTTGTATCGGGAGGGTACGAGCAATACTTC. The encoded protein is CSVRVVSGGYEQYF.

This clone came up once. The chain uses TRBV5-4 and TRBJ1-1; the D gene is possibly TRBD1 (5 bases). Germline lookup yields CDR1 SGHNT and CDR2 YYREEE (reference sequence). V was cut by 2 bases and J by 11 bases, with 10 bases left in between. The CDR3 length is 11 residues. CDR3 amino acids: CASSLGVTAFF. CDR3 DNA: TGTGCCAGCAGCTTAGGGGTTACGGCTTTCTTT.

This clone was seen only a few times. The chain carries TRBV28 and TRBJ1-2; 9 bases fit TRBD1. The CDR3 extends over 15 amino acids. In germline, CDR1 is MDHEN, CDR2 SYDVKM. V was pared by 5 bases and J by 4 bases, with 8 bases of the junction left unmatched. The CDR3 loop is CASSPPGQGSYGYTF. CDR3 in DNA: TGTGCCAGCAGTCCCCCGGGACAGGGATCCTATGGCTACACCTTC.

The V call is TRBV27, the J call TRBJ2-2; D gene uncertain. The CDR3 runs 11 residues. Deletions cut 10 bases from V and 4 bases from J, with 7 bases between. Germline values: CDR1 MNHEY, CDR2 SMNVEV (reference sequence). The CDR3 is CATISTGELFF. The CDR3 nucleotides read TGTGCCACCATCAGCACCGGGGAGCTGTTTTTT.

This clone has a handful of counts. The chain employs TRBV10-1 and TRBJ1-1, with 9 positions matching TRBD1. CDR3 length: 14 residues. J gave up 7 bases and V 5 bases, and 8 bases lay outside the gene matches. CDR1 is WNHNN and CDR2 is SYGVQD in the germline V gene (reference sequence). Here the CDR3 reads CASSNDRGTVEAFF. As DNA, the CDR3 is TGCGCCAGCAGTAACGACAGGGGGACAGTTGAAGCTTTCTTT.

This sequence joins TRBV6-5 and TRBJ2-2; D may be TRBD1 (5 bases). Trimming took off 7 bases at V and 4 bases at J, with 10 bases between the two ends. There are 13 residues in the CDR3. Germline lookup yields CDR1 MNHEY and CDR2 SVGAGI. For the CDR3, the DNA is TGTGCCAGCAAGCCAGGGCCCACCGGGGAGCTGTTTTTT. This sequence encodes CASKPGPTGELFF.

The chain recombines TRBV7-2 with TRBJ2-3; 9 bases line up with TRBD1. The germline CDR1 and CDR2 sequences are SGHTA and FQGNSA. This CDR3 is 17 amino acids long. V lost 2 bases, J lost 4 bases, and 10 bases stayed unmatched. The CDR3 DNA reads TGTGCCAGCAGCTTATTGGGACAGGGACTCAGAGCAGATACGCAGTATTTT. It is translated as CASSLLGQGLRADTQYF.

The V call is TRBV19, the J call TRBJ1-2; 8 bases agree with TRBD1. The junction had 6 bases not matched to a gene; V was cut back by 7 bases and J by 5 bases. Germline CDR1 reads LNHDA; CDR2 reads SQIVND (reference sequence). This CDR3 has 13 amino acids. CDR3 sequence (DNA): TGTGCCAGTACGCCGGACAGGGTGTATGGCTACACCTTC. Translated, it gives CASTPDRVYGYTF.

The chain has TRBV27 and TRBJ2-7, with unresolved D. The CDR3 spans 13 residues. V was shortened by 3 bases and J by 1 base, with 7 bases between the two germline ends. Germline-derived CDR1 and CDR2 are MNHEY and SMNVEV (reference sequence). The CDR3 spells CASSFFESYEQYF. DNA for the CDR3: TGTGCCAGCAGTTTCTTCGAGTCCTACGAGCAGTACTTC.